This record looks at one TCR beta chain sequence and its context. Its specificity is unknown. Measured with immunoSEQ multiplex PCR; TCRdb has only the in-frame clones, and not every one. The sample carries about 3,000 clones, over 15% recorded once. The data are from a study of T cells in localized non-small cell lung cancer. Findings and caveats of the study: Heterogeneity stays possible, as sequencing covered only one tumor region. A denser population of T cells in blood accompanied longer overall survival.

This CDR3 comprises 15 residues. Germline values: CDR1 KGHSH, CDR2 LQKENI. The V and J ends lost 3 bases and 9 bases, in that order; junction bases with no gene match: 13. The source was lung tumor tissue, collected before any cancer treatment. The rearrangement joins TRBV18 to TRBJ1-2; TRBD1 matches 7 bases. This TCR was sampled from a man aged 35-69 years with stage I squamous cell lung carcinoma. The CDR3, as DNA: TGTGCCAGCTCACCTCGGACTGAACCGGGACAGAGCTACACCTTC. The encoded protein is CASSPRTEPGQSYTF. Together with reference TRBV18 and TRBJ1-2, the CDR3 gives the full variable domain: NAGVMQNPRHLVRRRGQEARLRCSPMKGHSHVYWYRQLPEEGLKFMVYLQKENIIDESGMPKERFSAEFPKEGPSILRIQQVVRGDSAAYFCASSPRTEPGQSYTFGSGTRLTVV.